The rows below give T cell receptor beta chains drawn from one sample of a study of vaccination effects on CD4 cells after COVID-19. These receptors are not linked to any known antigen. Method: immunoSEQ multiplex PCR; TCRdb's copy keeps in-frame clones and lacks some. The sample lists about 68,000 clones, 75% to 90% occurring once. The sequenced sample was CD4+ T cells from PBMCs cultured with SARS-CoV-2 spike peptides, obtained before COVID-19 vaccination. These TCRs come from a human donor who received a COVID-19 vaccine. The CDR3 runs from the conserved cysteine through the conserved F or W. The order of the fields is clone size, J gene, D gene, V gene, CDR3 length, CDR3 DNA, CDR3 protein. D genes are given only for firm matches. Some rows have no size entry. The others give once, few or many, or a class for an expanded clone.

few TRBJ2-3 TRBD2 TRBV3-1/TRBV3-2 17 TGTGCCAGCAGCCAAGGACTAGCGGGGGGGCATGGAGATACGCAGTATTTT CASSQGLAGGHGDTQYF
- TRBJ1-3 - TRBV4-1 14 TGCGCCAGCAGCCAAGAGAACTCTGGAAACACCATATATTTT CASSQENSGNTIYF
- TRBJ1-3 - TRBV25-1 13 TGTGCCAGCGCAGGGAACTCTGGAAACACCATATATTTT CASAGNSGNTIYF
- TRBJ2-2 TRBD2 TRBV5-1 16 TGCGCCAGCAGCTTGTCGGCGGGGGGGCAAACCGGGGAGCTGTTTTTT CASSLSAGGQTGELFF
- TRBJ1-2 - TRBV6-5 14 TGTGCCAGCAGTCGACAGGAGTCTAACTATGGCTACACCTTC CASSRQESNYGYTF
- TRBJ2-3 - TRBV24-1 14 TGTGCCACCAGTGATACCCCTGGGGCAGATACGCAGTATTTT CATSDTPGADTQYF
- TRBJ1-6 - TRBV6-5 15 TGTGCCAGCAGCGCCTCGGGACAAATAAATTCACCCCTCCACTTT CASSASGQINSPLHF
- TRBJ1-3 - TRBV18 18 TGTGCCAGCTCTCCCCTCTCCCTGGCAGGGATCGTCGGAAACACCATATATTTT CASSPLSLAGIVGNTIYF
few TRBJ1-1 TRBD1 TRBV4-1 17 TGCGCCAGCAGCCAACCCTCGGACAGGACATGGGACACTGAAGCTTTCTTT CASSQPSDRTWDTEAFF
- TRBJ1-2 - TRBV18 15 TGTGCCAGCTCACCAGCCCAGGGGACTAACTATGGCTACACCTTC CASSPAQGTNYGYTF
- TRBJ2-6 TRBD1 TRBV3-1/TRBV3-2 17 TGTGCCAGCAGCCAAGGAAACAGGGGGCATGGGGCCAACGTCCTGACTTTC CASSQGNRGHGANVLTF
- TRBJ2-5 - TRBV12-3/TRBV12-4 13 TGTGCCAGCAGTCGACAGGACCAAGAGACCCAGTACTTC CASSRQDQETQYF
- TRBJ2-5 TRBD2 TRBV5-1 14 TGCGCCAGCAGGTACCCGGGGGGGCCGCAGACCCAGTACTTC CASRYPGGPQTQYF
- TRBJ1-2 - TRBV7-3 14 TGTGCCAGCAGCCGGGGACCGTTGGCGGATGGCTACACCTTC CASSRGPLADGYTF
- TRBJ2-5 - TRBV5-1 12 TGCGCCAGCAGCTTGGCCCAGGAGACCCAGTACTTC CASSLAQETQYF
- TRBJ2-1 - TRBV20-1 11 TGCAGTGCTCGCGCCTACAATGAGCAGTTCTTC CSARAYNEQFF
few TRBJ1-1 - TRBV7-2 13 TGTGCCAGCAGCTTAGGGACAACCACTGAAGCTTTCTTT CASSLGTTTEAFF
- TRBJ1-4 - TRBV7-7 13 TGTGCCAGCAGCCTGGGTCCGGGTGAAAAACTGTTTTTT CASSLGPGEKLFF
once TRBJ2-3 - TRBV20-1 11 TGCAGTGCAACTAGGGGAGATACGCAGTATTTT CSATRGDTQYF
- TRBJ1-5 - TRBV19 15 TGTGCCAGTAAATACCAGGGAAGGGGCAATCAGCCCCAGCATTTT CASKYQGRGNQPQHF
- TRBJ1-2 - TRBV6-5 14 TGTGCCAGCAGTTTCTTTCAGGGGTCCTATGGCTACACCTTC CASSFFQGSYGYTF
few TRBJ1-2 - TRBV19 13 TGTGCCAGTAGTATAGTAAATCATCATGGCTACACCTTC CASSIVNHHGYTF
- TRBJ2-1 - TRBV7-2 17 TGTGCCAGCAGCTTAATTATGGCTAGTGATGACTACAATGAGCAGTTCTTC CASSLIMASDDYNEQFF
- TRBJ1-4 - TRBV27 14 TGTGCCAGCAGTTTAAAGTGGAATCCTGAAAAACTGTTTTTT CASSLKWNPEKLFF
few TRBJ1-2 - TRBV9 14 TGTGCCAGCACCCCGTCTGAAGGCCTCTATGGCTACACCTTC CASTPSEGLYGYTF
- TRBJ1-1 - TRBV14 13 TGTGCCAGCAGCCATAGGGGAGGGACTGAAGCTTTCTTT CASSHRGGTEAFF
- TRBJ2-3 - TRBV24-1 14 TGTGCCACCGAAAAAGGGGCAGCCACAGATACGCAGTATTTT CATEKGAATDTQYF
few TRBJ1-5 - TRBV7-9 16 TGTGCCAGCAGCGTGGGGACCGGGGACCCGTGGCAGCCCCAGCATTTT CASSVGTGDPWQPQHF
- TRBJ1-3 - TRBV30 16 TGTGCCTGGACCGCGGCTGTAGGGGCTTCTGGAAACACCATATATTTT CAWTAAVGASGNTIYF
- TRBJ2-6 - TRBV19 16 TGTGCCAGTAGTCCCAGGGGGGTCTCTGGGGCCAACGTCCTGACTTTC CASSPRGVSGANVLTF
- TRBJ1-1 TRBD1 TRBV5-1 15 TGCGCCAGCAGGCTACAGGGGCCCCTGAACACTGAAGCTTTCTTT CASRLQGPLNTEAFF
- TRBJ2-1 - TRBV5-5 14 TGTGCCAGCAGCTCCCGGGCCGACCTAGGTGAGCAGTTCTTC CASSSRADLGEQFF
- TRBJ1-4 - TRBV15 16 TGTGCCACCAGCAGTCGAACGCGGGCAACTAATGAAAAACTGTTTTTT CATSSRTRATNEKLFF
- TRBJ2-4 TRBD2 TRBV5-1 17 TGCGCCAGCAGTGTTAGCGGGGGGGCCAGAGCCAAAAACATTCAGTACTTC CASSVSGGARAKNIQYF
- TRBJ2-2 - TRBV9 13 TGTGCCAGCAGCACCGGTGGGACCGGGGAGCTGTTTTTT CASSTGGTGELFF
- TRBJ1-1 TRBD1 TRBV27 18 TGTGCCAGCAGTAGATCGAGGACAGGGGGCGACTGGAACACTGAAGCTTTCTTT CASSRSRTGGDWNTEAFF
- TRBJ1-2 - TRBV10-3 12 TGTGCCATCAGTGGGCAGGGAGACGGCTACACCTTC CAISGQGDGYTF
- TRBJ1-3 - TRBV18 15 TGTGCCAGCTCCCCGGAACGACCCTCTGGAAACACCATATATTTT CASSPERPSGNTIYF
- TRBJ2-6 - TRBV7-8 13 TGTGCCAGCAGCTTACCTGGGGCCAACGTCCTGACTTTC CASSLPGANVLTF
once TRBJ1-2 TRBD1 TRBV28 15 TGTGCCAGCAGGATGGACAGGGGGCGTAACTATGGCTACACCTTC CASRMDRGRNYGYTF
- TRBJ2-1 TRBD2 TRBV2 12 TGTGCCAGCAGGGGTGAGCGGGGGGGTACGTTCTTC CASRGERGGTFF
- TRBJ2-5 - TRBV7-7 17 TGTGCCAGCAGCCGAAGGGGGGAACAGTCGTACCAAGAGACCCAGTACTTC CASSRRGEQSYQETQYF
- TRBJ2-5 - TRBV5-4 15 TGTGCCAGCAGGGATAAATCGGGGGTCTTAGAGACCCAGTACTTC CASRDKSGVLETQYF
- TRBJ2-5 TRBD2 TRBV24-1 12 TGTGCCACCGGGAGGGCGGGTGAGACCCAGTACTTC CATGRAGETQYF
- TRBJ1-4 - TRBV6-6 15 TGTGCCAGCAGTTACAGGGCCAGGGTTGACGAAAAACTGTTTTTT CASSYRARVDEKLFF
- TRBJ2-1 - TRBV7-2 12 TGTGCCAGCAGCTTACAGCGCAATGAGCAGTTCTTC CASSLQRNEQFF
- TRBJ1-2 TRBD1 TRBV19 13 TGTGCCAGTAGGAAGGGACAGTACTATGGCTACACCTTC CASRKGQYYGYTF
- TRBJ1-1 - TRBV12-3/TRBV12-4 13 TGTGCCAGCAGTTTACAGGAGAACACTGAAGCTTTCTTT CASSLQENTEAFF
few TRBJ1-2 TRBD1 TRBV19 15 TGTGCCAGTAGTACGGACAGGGGGCTTAACTATGGCTACACCTTC CASSTDRGLNYGYTF
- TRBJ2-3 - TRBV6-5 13 TGTGCCAGCAGCCAAGGACACGCAGATACGCAGTATTTT CASSQGHADTQYF
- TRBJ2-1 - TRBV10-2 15 TGCGCCAGCAGTGAGTCAGGATCGCCAGGTGATGAGCAGTTCTTC CASSESGSPGDEQFF
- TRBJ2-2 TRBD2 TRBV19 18 TGTGCCAGTAGTGCACTAGCGGGTCAACTCGCGAACACCGGGGAGCTGTTTTTT CASSALAGQLANTGELFF
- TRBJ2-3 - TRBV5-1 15 TGCGCCAGCAGCTTCGACACACTCGGGGGAGATACGCAGTATTTT CASSFDTLGGDTQYF
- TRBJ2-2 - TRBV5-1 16 TGCGCCAGCAGCACTATGCCAGGGTTGAACACCGGGGAGCTGTTTTTT CASSTMPGLNTGELFF
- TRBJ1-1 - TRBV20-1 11 TGCAGTCCCCGAGGGAACACTGAAGCTTTCTTT CSPRGNTEAFF